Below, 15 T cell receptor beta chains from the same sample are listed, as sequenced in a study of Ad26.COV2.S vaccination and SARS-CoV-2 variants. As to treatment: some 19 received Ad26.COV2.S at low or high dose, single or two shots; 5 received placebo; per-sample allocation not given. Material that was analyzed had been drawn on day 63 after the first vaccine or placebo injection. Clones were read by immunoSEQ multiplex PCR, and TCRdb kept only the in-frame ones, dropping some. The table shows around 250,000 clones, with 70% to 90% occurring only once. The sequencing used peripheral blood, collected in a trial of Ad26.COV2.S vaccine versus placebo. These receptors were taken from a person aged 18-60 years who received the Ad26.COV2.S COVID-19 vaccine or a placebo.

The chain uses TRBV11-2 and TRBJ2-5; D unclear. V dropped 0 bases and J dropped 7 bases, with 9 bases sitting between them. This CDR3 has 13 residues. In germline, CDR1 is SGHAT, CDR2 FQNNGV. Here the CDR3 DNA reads TGTGCCAGCAGCTTAGATCAACTTGGGACCCAGTACTTC. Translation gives CASSLDQLGTQYF.

The CDR3 DNA follows: TGTGCCAGCAGTTCCCCCCCCCATGAAAAACTGTTTTTT. This gives the protein CASSSPPHEKLFF. The chain recombines TRBV28 with TRBJ1-4; D unresolved. Germline-derived CDR1 and CDR2 are MDHEN and SYDVKM. The CDR3 contains 13 residues. The ends were cut back, 4 bases at V and 6 bases at J, with 9 bases in the middle.

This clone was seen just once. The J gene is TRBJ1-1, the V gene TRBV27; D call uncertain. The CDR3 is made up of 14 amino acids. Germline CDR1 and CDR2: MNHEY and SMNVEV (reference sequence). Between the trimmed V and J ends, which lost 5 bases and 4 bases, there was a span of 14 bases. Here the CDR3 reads CASSLKKGVTEAFF. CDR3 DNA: TGTGCCAGCAGTCTAAAGAAGGGTGTCACTGAAGCTTTCTTT.

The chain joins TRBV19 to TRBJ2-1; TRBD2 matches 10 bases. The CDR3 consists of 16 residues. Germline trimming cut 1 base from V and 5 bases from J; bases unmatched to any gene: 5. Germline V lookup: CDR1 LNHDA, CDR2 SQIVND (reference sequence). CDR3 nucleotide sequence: TGTGCCAGTAGTATAGCTGGTAGCGGGGGGAACAATGAGCAGTTCTTC. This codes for CASSIAGSGGNNEQFF.

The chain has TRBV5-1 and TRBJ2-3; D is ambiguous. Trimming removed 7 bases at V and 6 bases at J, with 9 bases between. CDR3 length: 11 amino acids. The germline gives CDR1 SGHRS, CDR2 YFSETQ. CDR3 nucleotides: TGCGCCAGCCGATCCTCCGATACGCAGTATTTT. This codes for CASRSSDTQYF.

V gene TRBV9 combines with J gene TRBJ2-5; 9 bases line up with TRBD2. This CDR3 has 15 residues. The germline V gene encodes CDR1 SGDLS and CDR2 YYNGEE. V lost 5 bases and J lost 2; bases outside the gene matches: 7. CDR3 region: CASSFSGGRQETQYF. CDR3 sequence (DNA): TGTGCCAGCAGTTTTAGCGGGGGTCGGCAAGAGACCCAGTACTTC.

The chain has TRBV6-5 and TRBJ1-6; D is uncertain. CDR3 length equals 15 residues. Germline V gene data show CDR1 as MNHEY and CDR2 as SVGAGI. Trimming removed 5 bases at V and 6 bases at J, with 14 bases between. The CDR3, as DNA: TGTGCCAGCAGTCAACCGGGGTCGGGTAATTCACCCCTCCACTTT. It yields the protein CASSQPGSGNSPLHF.

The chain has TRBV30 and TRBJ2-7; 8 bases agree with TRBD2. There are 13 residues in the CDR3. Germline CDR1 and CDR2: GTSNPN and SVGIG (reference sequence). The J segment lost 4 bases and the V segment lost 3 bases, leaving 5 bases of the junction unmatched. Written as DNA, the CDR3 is TGTGCCTGGAGACCCGCGGGAGGATACGAGCAGTACTTC. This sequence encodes CAWRPAGGYEQYF.

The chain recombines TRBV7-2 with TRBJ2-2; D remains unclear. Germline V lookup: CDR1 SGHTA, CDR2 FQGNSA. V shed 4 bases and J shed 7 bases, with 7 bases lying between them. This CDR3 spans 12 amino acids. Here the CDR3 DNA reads TGTGCCAGCAGCTCCGAGGTCGGGGAGCTGTTTTTT. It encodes CASSSEVGELFF.

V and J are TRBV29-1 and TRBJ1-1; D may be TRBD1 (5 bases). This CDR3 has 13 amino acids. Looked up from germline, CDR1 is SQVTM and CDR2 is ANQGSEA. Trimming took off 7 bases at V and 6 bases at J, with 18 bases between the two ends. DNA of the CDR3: TGCAGCGGGGCGGCAGGGCCCAGAGCTGAAGCTTTCTTT. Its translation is CSGAAGPRAEAFF.

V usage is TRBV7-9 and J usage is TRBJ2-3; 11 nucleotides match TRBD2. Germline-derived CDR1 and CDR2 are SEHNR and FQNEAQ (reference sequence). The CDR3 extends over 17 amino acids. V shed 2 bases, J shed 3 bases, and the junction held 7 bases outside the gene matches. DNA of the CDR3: TGTGCCAGCAGCTTAACCGGGACTAGCGGTTCTACAGATACGCAGTATTTT. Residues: CASSLTGTSGSTDTQYF.

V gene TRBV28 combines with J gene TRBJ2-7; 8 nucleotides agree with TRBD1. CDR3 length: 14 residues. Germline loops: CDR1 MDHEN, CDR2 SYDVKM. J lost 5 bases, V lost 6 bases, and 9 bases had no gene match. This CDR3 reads CASSRPDREHEQYF. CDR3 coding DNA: TGTGCCAGCAGCCGGCCGGACAGGGAGCACGAGCAGTACTTC.

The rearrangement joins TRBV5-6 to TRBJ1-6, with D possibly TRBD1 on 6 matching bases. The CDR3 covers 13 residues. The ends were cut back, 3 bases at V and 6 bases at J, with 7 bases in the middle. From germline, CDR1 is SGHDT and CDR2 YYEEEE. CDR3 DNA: TGTGCCAGCAGCTCGGACAGTAATTCACCCCTCCACTTT. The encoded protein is CASSSDSNSPLHF. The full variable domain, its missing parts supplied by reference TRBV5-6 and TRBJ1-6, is DAGVTQSPTHLIKTRGQQVTLRCSPKSGHDTVSWYQQALGQGPQFIFQYYEEEERQRGNFPDRFSGHQFPNYSSELNVNALLLGDSALYLCASSSDSNSPLHFGNGTRLTVT.

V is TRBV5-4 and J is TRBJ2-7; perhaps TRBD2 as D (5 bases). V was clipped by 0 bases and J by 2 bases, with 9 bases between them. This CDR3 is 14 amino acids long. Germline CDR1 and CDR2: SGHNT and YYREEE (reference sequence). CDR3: CASSLDRGAYEQYF. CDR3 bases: TGTGCCAGCAGCTTGGATCGGGGAGCCTACGAGCAGTACTTC.

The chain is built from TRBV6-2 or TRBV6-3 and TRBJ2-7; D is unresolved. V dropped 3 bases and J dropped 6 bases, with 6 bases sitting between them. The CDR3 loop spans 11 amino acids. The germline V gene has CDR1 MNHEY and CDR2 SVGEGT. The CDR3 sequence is CASSYVTEQYF. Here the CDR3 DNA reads TGTGCCAGCAGTTATGTAACCGAGCAGTACTTC.